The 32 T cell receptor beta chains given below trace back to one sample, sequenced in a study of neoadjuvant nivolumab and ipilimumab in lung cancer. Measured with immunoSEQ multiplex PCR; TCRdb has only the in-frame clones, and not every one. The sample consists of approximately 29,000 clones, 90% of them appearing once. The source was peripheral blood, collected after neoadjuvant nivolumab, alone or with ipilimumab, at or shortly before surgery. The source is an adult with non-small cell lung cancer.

This CDR3 reads CASSLDSSANTGELFF. Written as DNA, the CDR3 is TGTGCCAGCAGCTTGGATAGCTCAGCAAACACCGGGGAGCTGTTTTTT. The chain combines TRBV7-9 with TRBJ2-2; D uncertain. The CDR3 runs 16 residues. Germline V gene lookup returns CDR1 SEHNR and CDR2 FQNEAQ (reference sequence). Trimming took 3 bases from V and 2 from J, leaving 13 bases between them.

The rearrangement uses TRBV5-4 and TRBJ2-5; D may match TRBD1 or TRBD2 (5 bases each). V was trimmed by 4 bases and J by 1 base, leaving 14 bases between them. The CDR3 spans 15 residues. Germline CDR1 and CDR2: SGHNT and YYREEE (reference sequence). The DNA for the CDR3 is TGTGCCAGCAGCCTTATGGGACGGAGCCAAGAGACCCAGTACTTC. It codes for CASSLMGRSQETQYF.

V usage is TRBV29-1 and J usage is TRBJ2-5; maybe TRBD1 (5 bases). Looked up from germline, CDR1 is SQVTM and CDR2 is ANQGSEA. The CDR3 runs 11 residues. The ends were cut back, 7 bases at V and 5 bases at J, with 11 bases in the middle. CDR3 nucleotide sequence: TGCAGCGGGGCAGGGATGGAGACCCAGTACTTC. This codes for CSGAGMETQYF. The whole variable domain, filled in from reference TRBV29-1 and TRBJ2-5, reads SAVISQKPSRDICQRGTSLTIQCQVDSQVTMMFWYRQQPGQSLTLIATANQGSEATYESGFVIDKFPISRPNLTFSTLTVSNMSPEDSSIYLCSGAGMETQYFGPGTRLLVL.

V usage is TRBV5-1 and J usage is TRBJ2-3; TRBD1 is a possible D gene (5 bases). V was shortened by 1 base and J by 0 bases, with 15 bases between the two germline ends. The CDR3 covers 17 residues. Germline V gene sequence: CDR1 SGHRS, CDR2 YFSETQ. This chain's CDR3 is CASSLLWLQGSTDTQYF. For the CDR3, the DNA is TGCGCCAGCAGCTTGTTGTGGTTGCAGGGAAGCACAGATACGCAGTATTTT.

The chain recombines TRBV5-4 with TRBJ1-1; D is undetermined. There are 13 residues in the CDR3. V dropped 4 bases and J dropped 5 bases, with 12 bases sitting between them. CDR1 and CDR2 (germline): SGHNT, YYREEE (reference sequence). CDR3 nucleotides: TGTGCCAGCAGCCACCCCGACACGACTGAAGCTTTCTTT. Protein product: CASSHPDTTEAFF.

This CDR3 is CASSRDGSYGYTF. The CDR3 DNA reads as TGTGCCAGCAGCCGCGACGGTAGCTATGGCTACACCTTC. The chain employs TRBV27 and TRBJ1-2; D unclear. The CDR3 has 13 residues. Germline V gene sequence: CDR1 MNHEY, CDR2 SMNVEV (reference sequence). V dropped 6 bases and J dropped 4 bases, with 12 bases sitting between them.

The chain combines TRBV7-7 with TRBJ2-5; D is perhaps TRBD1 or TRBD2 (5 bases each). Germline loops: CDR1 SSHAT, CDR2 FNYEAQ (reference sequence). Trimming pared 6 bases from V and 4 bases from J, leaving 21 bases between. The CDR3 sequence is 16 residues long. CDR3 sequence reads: CASRKGAAGGAETQYF. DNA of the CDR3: TGTGCCAGCAGAAAAGGGGCGGCCGGAGGTGCAGAGACCCAGTACTTC.

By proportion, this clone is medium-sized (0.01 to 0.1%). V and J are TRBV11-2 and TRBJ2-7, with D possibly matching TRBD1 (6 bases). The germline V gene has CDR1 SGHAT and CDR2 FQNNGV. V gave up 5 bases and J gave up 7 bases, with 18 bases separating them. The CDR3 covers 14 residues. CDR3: CASSMTGSGQEQYF. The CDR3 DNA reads TGTGCCAGCAGCATGACAGGTTCTGGGCAAGAGCAGTACTTC. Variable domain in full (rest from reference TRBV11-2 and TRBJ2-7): EAGVAQSPRYKIIEKRQSVAFWCNPISGHATLYWYQQILGQGPKLLIQFQNNGVVDDSQLPKDRFSAERLKGVDSTLKIQPAKLEDSAVYLCASSMTGSGQEQYFGPGTRLTVT.

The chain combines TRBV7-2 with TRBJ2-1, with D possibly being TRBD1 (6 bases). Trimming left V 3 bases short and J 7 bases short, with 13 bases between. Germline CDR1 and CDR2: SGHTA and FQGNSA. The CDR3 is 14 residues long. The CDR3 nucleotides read TGTGCCAGCAGCTTGGGGGCCGATCGGAATGAGCAGTTCTTC. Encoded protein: CASSLGADRNEQFF.

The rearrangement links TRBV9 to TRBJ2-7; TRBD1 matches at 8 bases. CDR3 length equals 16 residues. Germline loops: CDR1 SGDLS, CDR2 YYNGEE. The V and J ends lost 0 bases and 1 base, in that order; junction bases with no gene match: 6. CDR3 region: CASSVAQGAGSYEQYF. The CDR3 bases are TGTGCCAGCAGCGTAGCTCAGGGGGCTGGATCCTACGAGCAGTACTTC.

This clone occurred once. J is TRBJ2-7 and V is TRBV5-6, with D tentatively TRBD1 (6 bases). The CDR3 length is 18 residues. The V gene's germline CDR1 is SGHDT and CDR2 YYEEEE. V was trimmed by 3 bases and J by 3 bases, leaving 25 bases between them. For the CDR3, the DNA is TGTGCCAGCAGCTCCGCCTCTGATCCATTACAGGGCCACTACGAGCAGTACTTC. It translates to CASSSASDPLQGHYEQYF.

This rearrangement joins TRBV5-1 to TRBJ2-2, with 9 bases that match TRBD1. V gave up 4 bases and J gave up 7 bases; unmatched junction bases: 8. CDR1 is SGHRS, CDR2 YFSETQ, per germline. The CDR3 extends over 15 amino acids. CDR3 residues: CASSPRTGEDGELFF. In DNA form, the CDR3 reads TGCGCCAGCAGCCCCCGGACAGGGGAGGACGGGGAGCTGTTTTTT. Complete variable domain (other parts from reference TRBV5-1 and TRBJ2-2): KAGVTQTPRYLIKTRGQQVTLSCSPISGHRSVSWYQQTPGQGLQFLFEYFSETQRNKGNFPGRFSGRQFSNSRSEMNVSTLELGDSALYLCASSPRTGEDGELFFGEGSRLTVL.

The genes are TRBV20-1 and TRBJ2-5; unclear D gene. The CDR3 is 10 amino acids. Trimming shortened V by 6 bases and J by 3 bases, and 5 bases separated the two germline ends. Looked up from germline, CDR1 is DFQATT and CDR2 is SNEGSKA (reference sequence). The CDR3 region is CSAKKETQYF. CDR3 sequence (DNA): TGCAGTGCCAAAAAAGAGACCCAGTACTTC.

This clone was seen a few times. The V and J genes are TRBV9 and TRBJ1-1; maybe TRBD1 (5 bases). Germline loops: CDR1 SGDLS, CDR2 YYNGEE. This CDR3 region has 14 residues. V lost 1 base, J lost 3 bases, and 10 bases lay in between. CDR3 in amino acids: CASSVTGGDTEAFF. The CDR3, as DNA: TGTGCCAGCAGCGTAACGGGAGGGGACACTGAAGCTTTCTTT.

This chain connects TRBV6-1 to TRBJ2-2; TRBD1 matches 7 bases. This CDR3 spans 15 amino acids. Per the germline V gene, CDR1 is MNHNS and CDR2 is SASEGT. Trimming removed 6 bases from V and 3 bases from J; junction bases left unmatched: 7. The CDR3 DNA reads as TGTGCCAGCAGCCGGGGACAGCTGTACACCGGGGAGCTGTTTTTT. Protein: CASSRGQLYTGELFF.

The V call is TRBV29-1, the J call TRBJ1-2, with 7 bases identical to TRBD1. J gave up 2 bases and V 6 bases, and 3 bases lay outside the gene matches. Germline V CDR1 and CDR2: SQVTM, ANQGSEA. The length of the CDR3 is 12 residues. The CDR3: CSVGDRNYGYTF. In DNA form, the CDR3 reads TGCAGCGTCGGGGACAGAAACTATGGCTACACCTTC. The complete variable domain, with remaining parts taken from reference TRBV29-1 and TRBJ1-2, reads SAVISQKPSRDICQRGTSLTIQCQVDSQVTMMFWYRQQPGQSLTLIATANQGSEATYESGFVIDKFPISRPNLTFSTLTVSNMSPEDSSIYLCSVGDRNYGYTFGSGTRLTVV.

CDR3 sequence (DNA): TGTGCCAGCAGGGCCGATCTTATGTTCGGCGAGCAGTACTTC. This translates into CASRADLMFGEQYF. The rearrangement uses TRBV6-4 and TRBJ2-7, with D hard to call. The CDR3 has 14 residues. V dropped 6 bases and J dropped 6 bases, with 18 bases sitting between them. CDR1 is MRHNA and CDR2 is SNTAGT in the germline V gene.

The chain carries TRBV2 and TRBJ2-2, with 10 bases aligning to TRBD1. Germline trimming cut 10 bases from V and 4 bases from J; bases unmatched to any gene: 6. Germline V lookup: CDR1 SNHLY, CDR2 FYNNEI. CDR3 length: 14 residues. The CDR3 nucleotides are TGTGCCACCCGACAGGGGGCATCCACCGGGGAGCTGTTTTTT. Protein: CATRQGASTGELFF.

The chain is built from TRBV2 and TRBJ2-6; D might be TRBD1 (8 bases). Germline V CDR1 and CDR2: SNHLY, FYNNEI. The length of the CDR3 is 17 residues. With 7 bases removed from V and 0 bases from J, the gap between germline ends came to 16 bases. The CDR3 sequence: CASTTTGGDSGANVLTF. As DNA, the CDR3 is TGTGCCAGCACCACTACAGGGGGGGACTCTGGGGCCAACGTCCTGACTTTC.

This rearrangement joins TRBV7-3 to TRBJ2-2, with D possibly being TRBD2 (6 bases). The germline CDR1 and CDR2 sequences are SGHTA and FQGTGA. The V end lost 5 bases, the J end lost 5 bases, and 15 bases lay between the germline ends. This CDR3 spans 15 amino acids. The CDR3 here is CASSPLVGGTGELFF. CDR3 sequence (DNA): TGTGCCAGCAGCCCCCTTGTCGGGGGTACCGGGGAGCTGTTTTTT. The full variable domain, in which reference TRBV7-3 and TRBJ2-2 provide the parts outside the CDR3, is GAGVSQTPSNKVTEKGKYVELRCDPISGHTALYWYRQSLGQGPEFLIYFQGTGAADDSGLPNDRFFAVRPEGSVSTLKIQRTERGDSAVYLCASSPLVGGTGELFFGEGSRLTVL.

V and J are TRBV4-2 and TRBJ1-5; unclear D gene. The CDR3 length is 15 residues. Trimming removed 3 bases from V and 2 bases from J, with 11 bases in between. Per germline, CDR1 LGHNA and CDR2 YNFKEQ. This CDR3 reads CASSQESRGNQPQHF. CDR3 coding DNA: TGTGCCAGCAGCCAGGAAAGTAGGGGCAATCAGCCCCAGCATTTT.

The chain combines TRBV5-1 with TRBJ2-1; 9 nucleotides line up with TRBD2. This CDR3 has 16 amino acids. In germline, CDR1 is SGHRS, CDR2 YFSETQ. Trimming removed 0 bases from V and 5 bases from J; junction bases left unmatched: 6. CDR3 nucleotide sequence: TGCGCCAGCAGCTTGGATGGGACTAGCAGGAACAATGAGCAGTTCTTC. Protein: CASSLDGTSRNNEQFF.

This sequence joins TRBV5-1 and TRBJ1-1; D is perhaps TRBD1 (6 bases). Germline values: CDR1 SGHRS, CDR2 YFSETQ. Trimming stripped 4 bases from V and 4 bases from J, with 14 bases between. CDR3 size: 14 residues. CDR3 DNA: TGCGCCAGCAGCACTCAACAGGGAGGCACTGAAGCTTTCTTT. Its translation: CASSTQQGGTEAFF.

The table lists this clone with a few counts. The DNA of the CDR3 is TGTGCCACCAGCAGAAGTCCCGTCGCCCATGAGCAGTTCTTC. Protein product: CATSRSPVAHEQFF. J is TRBJ2-1 and V is TRBV15; no definite D call. CDR1 and CDR2 from the germline V gene are LNHNV and YYDKDF (reference sequence). The CDR3 is 14 residues long. Trimming shortened V by 2 bases and J by 8 bases, and 13 bases separated the two germline ends.

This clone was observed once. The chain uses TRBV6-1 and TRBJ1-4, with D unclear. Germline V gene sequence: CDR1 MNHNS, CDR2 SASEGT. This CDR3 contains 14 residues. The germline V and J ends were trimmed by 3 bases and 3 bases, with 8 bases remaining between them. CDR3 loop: CASSERSSNEKLFF. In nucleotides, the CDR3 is TGTGCCAGCAGTGAGCGCAGTTCTAATGAAAAACTGTTTTTT.

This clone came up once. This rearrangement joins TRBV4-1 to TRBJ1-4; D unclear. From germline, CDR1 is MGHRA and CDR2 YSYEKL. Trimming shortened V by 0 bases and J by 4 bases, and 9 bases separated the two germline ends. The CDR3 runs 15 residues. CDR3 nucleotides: TGCGCCAGCAGCCAAGAGGGAGGCCGTAATGAAAAACTGTTTTTT. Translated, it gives CASSQEGGRNEKLFF.

DNA for the CDR3: TGTGCCAGCAGCTTAAACACAGGGGCGTTTCTTTACGAGCAGTACTTC. Protein product: CASSLNTGAFLYEQYF. The J gene is TRBJ2-7, the V gene TRBV13; 7 bases are shared with TRBD1. The length of the CDR3 is 16 residues. CDR1 and CDR2 (germline): PRHDT, FYEKMQ (reference sequence). V lost 2 bases, J lost 4 bases, and 11 bases stayed unmatched. The entire variable domain, with the rest obtained from reference TRBV13 and TRBJ2-7, is as follows: AAGVIQSPRHLIKEKRETATLKCYPIPRHDTVYWYQQGPGQDPQFLISFYEKMQSDKGSIPDRFSAQQFSDYHSELNMSSLELGDSALYFCASSLNTGAFLYEQYFGPGTRLTVT.

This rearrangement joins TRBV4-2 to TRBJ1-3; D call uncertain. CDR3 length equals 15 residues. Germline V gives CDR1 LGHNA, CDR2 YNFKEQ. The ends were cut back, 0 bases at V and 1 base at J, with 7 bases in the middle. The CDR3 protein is CASSQEWISGNTIYF. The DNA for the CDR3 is TGTGCCAGCAGCCAAGAGTGGATTTCTGGAAACACCATATATTTT.

Written as DNA, the CDR3 is TGTGCCAGCAGTGAAGTGCTGGGGACTGAAGCTTTCTTT. Translated, it gives CASSEVLGTEAFF. This rearrangement joins TRBV2 to TRBJ1-1; D gene ambiguous. V lost 1 base and J lost 5, with 8 bases in between. There are 13 residues in the CDR3. CDR1 is SNHLY, CDR2 FYNNEI, per germline.

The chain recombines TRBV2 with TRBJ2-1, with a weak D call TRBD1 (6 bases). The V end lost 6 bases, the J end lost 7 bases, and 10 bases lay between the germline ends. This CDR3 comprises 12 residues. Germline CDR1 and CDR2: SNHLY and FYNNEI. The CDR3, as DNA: TGTGCCAGCAGCCCAGGGGTTAATGAGCAGTTCTTC. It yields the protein CASSPGVNEQFF.

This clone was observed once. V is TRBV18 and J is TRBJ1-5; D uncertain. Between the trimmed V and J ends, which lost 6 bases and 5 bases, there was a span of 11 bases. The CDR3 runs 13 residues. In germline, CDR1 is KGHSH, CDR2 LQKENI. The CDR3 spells CASSLRADQPQHF. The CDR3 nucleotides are TGTGCCAGCTCCCTCCGCGCGGATCAGCCCCAGCATTTT.

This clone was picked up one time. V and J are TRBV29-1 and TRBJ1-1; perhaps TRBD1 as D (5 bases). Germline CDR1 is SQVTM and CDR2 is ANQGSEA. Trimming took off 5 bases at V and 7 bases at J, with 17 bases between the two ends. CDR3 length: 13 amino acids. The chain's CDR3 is CSVKAGPGSEAFF. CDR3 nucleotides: TGCAGCGTTAAGGCCGGGCCAGGGAGTGAAGCTTTCTTT.